Listed below are T cell receptor beta chains from one sample, sequenced in a study of blood T cell repertoires in COVID-19. Clones were read by immunoSEQ multiplex PCR, and TCRdb kept only the in-frame ones, dropping some. The sample consists of 35,000 to 50,000 clones, nearly 90% of them appearing once. Sequencing input: peripheral blood. All receptors derive from a human donor in a cohort sampled during active COVID-19. The CDR3 runs from the conserved cysteine through the conserved F or W. D genes are given only for firm matches. For some rows the clone size is stated as once, few or many, or as a class when expanded; others skip it.

CDR3aa: CASSEGQISTDTQYF
CDR3nt: TGTGCCAGCAGTGAAGGGCAGATTAGCACAGATACGCAGTATTTT
j_gene: TRBJ2-3
abundance: once
v_gene: TRBV6-1
d_gene: -

CDR3aa: CASSAPPAGGTDTQYF
CDR3nt: TGTGCCAGCAGTGCCCCACCGGCGGGGGGCACAGATACGCAGTATTTT
j_gene: TRBJ2-3
abundance: -
v_gene: TRBV6-1
d_gene: TRBD2

CDR3aa: CASRRGTDTQYF
CDR3nt: TGTGCCAGCAGGAGAGGTACAGATACGCAGTATTTT
j_gene: TRBJ2-3
abundance: -
v_gene: TRBV25-1
d_gene: -

CDR3aa: CASSQDSNRVFSKNTEAFF
CDR3nt: TGTGCCAGCAGCCAAGACTCTAACCGGGTCTTTAGCAAGAACACTGAAGCTTTCTTT
j_gene: TRBJ1-1
abundance: -
v_gene: TRBV14
d_gene: -

CDR3aa: CASGEAGGASTTQHF
CDR3nt: TGTGCCAGCGGGGAAGCGGGGGGCGCGAGTACGACCCAGCATTTT
j_gene: TRBJ1-5
abundance: once
v_gene: TRBV6-6
d_gene: -

CDR3aa: CASSLDAGSSYEQYF
CDR3nt: TGTGCCAGCAGCTTGGACGCGGGGAGCTCCTACGAGCAGTACTTC
j_gene: TRBJ2-7
abundance: -
v_gene: TRBV5-4
d_gene: -

CDR3aa: CASSSPERFSEQYF
CDR3nt: TGTGCCAGCAGCTCTCCTGAACGGTTTTCCGAGCAGTACTTC
j_gene: TRBJ2-7
abundance: -
v_gene: TRBV11-1
d_gene: -

CDR3aa: CASSETDNSPLHF
CDR3nt: TGTGCCAGCAGTGAAACTGATAATTCACCCCTCCACTTT
j_gene: TRBJ1-6
abundance: -
v_gene: TRBV6-4
d_gene: -

CDR3aa: CAWRAPAGGDEQYF
CDR3nt: TGTGCCTGGAGGGCCCCGGCAGGGGGCGACGAGCAGTACTTC
j_gene: TRBJ2-7
abundance: once
v_gene: TRBV30
d_gene: TRBD1

CDR3aa: CASSQDRTRRGVTDTQYF
CDR3nt: TGTGCCAGCTCACAAGACCGGACTAGAAGGGGGGTCACAGATACGCAGTATTTT
j_gene: TRBJ2-3
abundance: -
v_gene: TRBV18
d_gene: -

CDR3aa: CSTGQGQETQYF
CDR3nt: TGCAGCACCGGACAGGGACAAGAGACCCAGTACTTC
j_gene: TRBJ2-5
abundance: once
v_gene: TRBV29-1
d_gene: TRBD1

CDR3aa: CASSSRGSYNSPLHF
CDR3nt: TGTGCCAGCAGTTCGAGGGGGTCCTATAATTCACCCCTCCACTTT
j_gene: TRBJ1-6
abundance: -
v_gene: TRBV6-5
d_gene: -

CDR3aa: CARDRPGAGYEQYF
CDR3nt: TGTGCCAGAGACAGGCCCGGAGCGGGGTACGAGCAGTACTTC
j_gene: TRBJ2-7
abundance: once
v_gene: TRBV6-5
d_gene: -

CDR3aa: CASSPGSGGNYGYTF
CDR3nt: TGTGCCAGTAGTCCTGGGTCAGGGGGCAACTATGGCTACACCTTC
j_gene: TRBJ1-2
abundance: -
v_gene: TRBV19
d_gene: TRBD1

CDR3aa: CASSSRTASNTGELFF
CDR3nt: TGCGCCAGCAGCTCGAGGACAGCCTCGAACACCGGGGAGCTGTTTTTT
j_gene: TRBJ2-2
abundance: -
v_gene: TRBV5-1
d_gene: -

CDR3aa: CASSPADRKGFYGYTF
CDR3nt: TGTGCCAGCAGCCCCGCGGACAGGAAGGGCTTCTATGGCTACACCTTC
j_gene: TRBJ1-2
abundance: -
v_gene: TRBV3-1/TRBV3-2
d_gene: TRBD1

CDR3aa: CASSDVGTDNSPLHF
CDR3nt: TGTGCCAGCAGTGACGTTGGGACAGATAATTCACCCCTCCACTTT
j_gene: TRBJ1-6
abundance: once
v_gene: TRBV6-4
d_gene: TRBD1

CDR3aa: CASSLGTSQETQYF
CDR3nt: TGTGCCAGCAGCCTAGGGACTAGCCAGGAGACCCAGTACTTC
j_gene: TRBJ2-5
abundance: -
v_gene: TRBV11-2
d_gene: TRBD2